This T cell receptor beta chain appears in the sequencing data of a study of identical twins' blood T cells. Each CDR3 protein is one row after TCRdb ran MiXCR on the 5' RACE reads. The sample consists of 300,000 to 400,000 distinct CDR3 sequences, about 28% of them appearing once. Material: PBMCs. The clonotype comes from a woman between 18 and 49 years old in good health.

The CDR3 loop is CASSLAPQREKEQYF. As DNA, the CDR3 is TGCGCCAGCAGCTTGGCCCCGCAGCGAGAAAAAGAGCAGTACTTC. This chain connects TRBV5-1 to TRBJ2-7; D remains unclear. V was trimmed by 0 bases and J by 7 bases, leaving 17 bases between them. Germline CDR1 and CDR2: SGHRS and YFSETQ. The CDR3 sequence is 15 residues long.